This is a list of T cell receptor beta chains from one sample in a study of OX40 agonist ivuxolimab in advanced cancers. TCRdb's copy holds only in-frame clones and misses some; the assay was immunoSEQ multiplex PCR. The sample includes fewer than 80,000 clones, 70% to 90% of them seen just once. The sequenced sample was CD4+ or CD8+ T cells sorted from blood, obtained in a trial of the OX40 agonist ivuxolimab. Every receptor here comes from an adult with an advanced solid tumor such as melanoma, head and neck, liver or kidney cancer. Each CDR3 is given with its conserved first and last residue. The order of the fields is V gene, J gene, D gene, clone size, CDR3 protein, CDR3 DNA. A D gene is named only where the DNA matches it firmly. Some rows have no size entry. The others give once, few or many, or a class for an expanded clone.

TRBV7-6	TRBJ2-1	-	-	CASSSDYGGTGRNEQFF	TGTGCCAGCAGCTCCGATTACGGGGGGACAGGTCGAAATGAGCAGTTCTTC
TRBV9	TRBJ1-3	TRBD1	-	CASGQGAGGNTIYF	TGTGCCAGCGGACAGGGGGCTGGTGGAAACACCATATATTTT
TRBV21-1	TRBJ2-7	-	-	CASSYRQGRRDEQYF	TGTGCCAGCAGCTACCGACAGGGTCGTCGCGACGAGCAGTACTTC
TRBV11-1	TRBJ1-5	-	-	CASSLGWDSQPQHF	TGTGCCAGCAGCTTAGGTTGGGATAGTCAGCCCCAGCATTTT
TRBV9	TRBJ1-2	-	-	CASSGNKGVVDYGYTF	TGTGCCAGCAGCGGAAATAAAGGGGTGGTGGACTATGGCTACACCTTC
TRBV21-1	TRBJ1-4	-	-	CASSKVRSTNEKLFF	TGTGCCAGCAGCAAAGTTAGGTCCACTAATGAAAAACTGTTTTTT
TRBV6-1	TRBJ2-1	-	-	CASSANNEQFF	TGTGCCAGCTCCGCTAACAATGAGCAGTTCTTC
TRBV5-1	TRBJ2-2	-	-	CASSQQGAGTGELFF	TGCGCCAGCAGTCAACAAGGGGCTGGCACCGGGGAGCTGTTTTTT
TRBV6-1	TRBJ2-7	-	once	CASTTGGREQYF	TGTGCCAGCACTACAGGCGGGCGGGAGCAGTACTTC
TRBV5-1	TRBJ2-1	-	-	CASSLFVMSSGSTVYEQFF	TGCGCCAGCAGCTTGTTTGTCATGTCGTCGGGGTCGACGGTGTATGAGCAGTTCTTC
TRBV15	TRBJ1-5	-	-	CATSSDSNQPQHF	TGTGCCACCAGCAGTGATAGCAATCAGCCCCAGCATTTT
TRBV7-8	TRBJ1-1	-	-	CASGQANTEAFF	TGTGCCAGCGGTCAGGCGAACACTGAAGCTTTCTTT
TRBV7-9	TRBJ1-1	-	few	CASRLGPSNTEAFF	TGTGCCAGCAGGTTGGGACCATCGAACACTGAAGCTTTCTTT
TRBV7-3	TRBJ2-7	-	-	CASSLSEFRYEQYF	TGTGCCAGCAGCTTAAGTGAGTTCCGCTACGAGCAGTACTTC
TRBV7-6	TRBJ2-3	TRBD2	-	CASSFARGASTDTQYF	TGTGCCAGCAGCTTTGCGCGGGGGGCTAGCACAGATACGCAGTATTTT
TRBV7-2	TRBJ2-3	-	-	CASSLRPPGVATSTDTQYF	TGTGCCAGCAGCTTGAGGCCCCCGGGGGTCGCAACTAGCACAGATACGCAGTATTTT
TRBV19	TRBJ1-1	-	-	CASSTAMNTEAFF	TGTGCCAGTAGTACGGCTATGAACACTGAAGCTTTCTTT
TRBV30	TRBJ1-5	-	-	CAWSRGADSNQPQHF	TGTGCCTGGAGTAGGGGGGCGGATAGCAATCAGCCCCAGCATTTT
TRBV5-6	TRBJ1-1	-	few	CASSPRRQINTEAFF	TGTGCCAGCAGCCCGAGACGACAGATCAACACTGAAGCTTTCTTT
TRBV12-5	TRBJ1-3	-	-	CASGLILGQLSGNTIYF	TGTGCTAGTGGTTTGATTCTTGGACAGCTCTCTGGAAACACCATATATTTT
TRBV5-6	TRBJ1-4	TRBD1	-	CASSLAWDRDEKLFF	TGTGCCAGCAGCTTGGCCTGGGACAGGGATGAAAAACTGTTTTTT
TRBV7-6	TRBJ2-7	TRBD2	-	CASSPKAVLAGVHEQYF	TGTGCCAGCAGCCCTAAGGCGGTACTAGCGGGAGTCCACGAGCAGTACTTC
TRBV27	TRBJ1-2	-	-	CASSSGVTTYGYTF	TGTGCCAGCTCGTCGGGGGTAACTACCTATGGCTACACCTTC
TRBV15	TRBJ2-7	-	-	CATSRDGDEQYF	TGTGCCACCAGCAGAGATGGGGACGAGCAGTACTTC
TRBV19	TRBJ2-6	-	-	CASKLDGANVLTF	TGTGCCAGTAAGTTAGATGGGGCCAACGTCCTGACTTTC
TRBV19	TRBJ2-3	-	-	CASSTNTMVTDTQYF	TGTGCCAGTAGTACAAACACCATGGTTACAGATACGCAGTATTTT
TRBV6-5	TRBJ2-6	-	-	CASSYGLPSGANVLTF	TGTGCCAGCAGTTACGGCCTGCCCTCTGGGGCCAACGTCCTGACTTTC
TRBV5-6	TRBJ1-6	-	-	CASSLGQGRNSPLHF	TGTGCCAGCAGCTTGGGGCAGGGACGAAATTCACCCCTCCACTTT
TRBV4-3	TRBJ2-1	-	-	CASSQDTRDGSYNEQFF	TGCGCCAGCAGCCAAGATACCCGAGACGGCTCCTACAATGAGCAGTTCTTC
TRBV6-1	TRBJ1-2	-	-	CASSATGTSGYTF	TGTGCCAGCAGTGCCACCGGGACGAGTGGCTACACCTTC
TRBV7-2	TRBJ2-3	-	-	CASSARWDTQYF	TGTGCCAGCAGCGCGCGCTGGGATACGCAGTATTTT
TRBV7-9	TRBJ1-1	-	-	CASSNRGGPGEAFF	TGTGCCAGCAGCAACCGGGGGGGGCCGGGGGAAGCTTTCTTT
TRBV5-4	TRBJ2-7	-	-	CASSFQGGEQYF	TGTGCCAGCAGCTTTCAGGGGGGCGAGCAGTACTTC
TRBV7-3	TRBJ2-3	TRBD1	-	CASSFGTGGTDTQYF	TGTGCCAGCAGCTTTGGGACAGGGGGCACGGATACGCAGTATTTT
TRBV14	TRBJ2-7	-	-	CASSAAYEQYF	TGTGCCAGCAGCGCCGCCTACGAGCAGTACTTC
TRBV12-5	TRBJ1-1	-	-	CASGLFQSTEAFF	TGTGCTAGTGGTTTGTTCCAGTCCACTGAAGCTTTCTTT
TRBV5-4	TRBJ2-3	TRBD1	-	CASSLGTGPDTQYF	TGTGCCAGCAGCTTGGGGACAGGGCCAGATACGCAGTATTTT
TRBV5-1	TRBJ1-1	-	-	CASSLNSEAFF	TGCGCCAGCAGCTTGAACTCTGAAGCTTTCTTT
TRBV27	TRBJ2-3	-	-	CASSPLEEVTDTQYF	TGTGCCAGCAGCCCCCTAGAGGAGGTCACAGATACGCAGTATTTT
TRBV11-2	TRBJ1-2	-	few	CASSQGANYGYTF	TGTGCCAGCAGTCAGGGAGCTAACTATGGCTACACCTTC
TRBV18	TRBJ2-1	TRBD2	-	CASSSPGLANYNEQFF	TGTGCCAGCTCATCTCCGGGACTAGCGAACTACAATGAGCAGTTCTTC
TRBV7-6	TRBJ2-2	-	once	CASSGTGELFF	TGTGCCAGCAGCGGCACCGGGGAGCTGTTTTTT
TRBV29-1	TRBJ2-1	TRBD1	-	CSVEGQGSYNEQFF	TGCAGCGTTGAGGGACAGGGGTCCTACAATGAGCAGTTCTTC
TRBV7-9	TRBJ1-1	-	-	CASSLVGGIEAFF	TGTGCCAGCAGCTTAGTAGGAGGGATCGAGGCTTTCTTT